A selection of T cell receptor beta chains follows, all from one sample in a study of T cells in localized non-small cell lung cancer. Profiling relied on immunoSEQ multiplex PCR, and the TCRdb table lists in-frame clones only, not all of them. The sample has 9,000 to 13,000 clones, 80% to 90% seen once. This material consisted of peripheral blood, taken before any cancer treatment. The source is a male donor older than 55 with stage III lung adenocarcinoma. Both conserved end residues are part of each CDR3. A D gene is named only where the DNA matches it firmly. The size of a clone is reported for some rows only, either as once, few or many, or as a class for expanded clones.

D gene: TRBD1
V gene: TRBV7-8
J gene: TRBJ1-1
clone size: NA
CDR3 protein: CASSILSGTANTEAFF
CDR3 DNA: TGTGCCAGCAGCATTCTCTCCGGGACAGCGAACACTGAAGCTTTCTTT

D gene: NA
V gene: TRBV28
J gene: TRBJ1-4
clone size: NA
CDR3 protein: CASSRLTGTPNEKLFF
CDR3 DNA: TGTGCCAGCAGTAGACTAACCGGGACTCCCAATGAAAAACTGTTTTTT

D gene: TRBD2
V gene: TRBV2
J gene: TRBJ2-3
clone size: NA
CDR3 protein: CASVLAGGTDTQYF
CDR3 DNA: TGTGCCAGCGTACTAGCGGGGGGAACAGATACGCAGTATTTT

D gene: NA
V gene: TRBV18
J gene: TRBJ1-4
clone size: few
CDR3 protein: CASSPPDSEKLFF
CDR3 DNA: TGTGCCAGCTCACCACCGGACAGCGAGAAACTGTTTTTT

D gene: TRBD1
V gene: TRBV7-8
J gene: TRBJ1-1
clone size: NA
CDR3 protein: CASSPNEAGGGFF
CDR3 DNA: TGTGCCAGCAGCCCCAACGAGGCAGGGGGTGGGTTCTTT

D gene: TRBD2
V gene: TRBV7-8
J gene: TRBJ2-1
clone size: few
CDR3 protein: CASSLMLAGDNEQFF
CDR3 DNA: TGTGCCAGCAGCTTGATGTTAGCGGGAGACAATGAGCAGTTCTTC

D gene: NA
V gene: TRBV19
J gene: TRBJ2-7
clone size: NA
CDR3 protein: CASSIDLSYEQYF
CDR3 DNA: TGTGCCAGTAGTATAGACCTATCCTACGAGCAGTACTTC

D gene: NA
V gene: TRBV5-1
J gene: TRBJ1-2
clone size: NA
CDR3 protein: CASSLAPGGQGVGYTF
CDR3 DNA: TGCGCCAGCAGCTTGGCCCCGGGGGGGCAGGGCGTTGGCTACACCTTC

D gene: TRBD2
V gene: TRBV10-3
J gene: TRBJ2-5
clone size: NA
CDR3 protein: CAIRGTSGRQETQYF
CDR3 DNA: TGTGCCATCAGAGGGACTAGCGGGAGGCAAGAGACCCAGTACTTC

D gene: TRBD1
V gene: TRBV5-4
J gene: TRBJ2-1
clone size: NA
CDR3 protein: CASSLATGGTYNEQFF
CDR3 DNA: TGTGCCAGCAGCTTGGCGACAGGGGGTACCTACAATGAGCAGTTCTTC

D gene: NA
V gene: TRBV4-2
J gene: TRBJ2-7
clone size: NA
CDR3 protein: CASSQRLSYEQYF
CDR3 DNA: TGTGCCAGCAGCCAACGACTTAGCTACGAGCAGTACTTC

D gene: NA
V gene: TRBV5-4
J gene: TRBJ2-3
clone size: NA
CDR3 protein: CASSSRQSPDTQYF
CDR3 DNA: TGTGCCAGCAGCTCACGACAGTCCCCCGATACGCAGTATTTT

D gene: NA
V gene: TRBV2
J gene: TRBJ1-1
clone size: NA
CDR3 protein: CASFKGGNTEAFF
CDR3 DNA: TGTGCCAGCTTCAAGGGGGGGAACACTGAAGCTTTCTTT

D gene: NA
V gene: TRBV11-2
J gene: TRBJ2-3
clone size: NA
CDR3 protein: CASSLDRSPAQYF
CDR3 DNA: TGTGCCAGCAGCTTAGATCGTAGCCCCGCGCAGTATTTT

D gene: NA
V gene: TRBV4-3
J gene: TRBJ2-2
clone size: NA
CDR3 protein: CASSQGITTGELFF
CDR3 DNA: TGCGCCAGCAGCCAAGGCATAACCACCGGGGAGCTGTTTTTT

D gene: NA
V gene: TRBV27
J gene: TRBJ1-2
clone size: NA
CDR3 protein: CASSIIGPGYGYTF
CDR3 DNA: TGTGCCAGCAGTATCATAGGTCCCGGCTATGGCTACACCTTC

D gene: NA
V gene: TRBV28
J gene: TRBJ1-3
clone size: NA
CDR3 protein: CASSPPGQSRNTIYF
CDR3 DNA: TGTGCCAGCAGCCCGCCAGGGCAAAGTAGAAACACCATATATTTT

D gene: TRBD1
V gene: TRBV19
J gene: TRBJ2-5
clone size: NA
CDR3 protein: CASGTARETQYF
CDR3 DNA: TGTGCCAGCGGGACAGCTAGAGAGACCCAGTACTTC

D gene: NA
V gene: TRBV6-1
J gene: TRBJ1-4
clone size: NA
CDR3 protein: CASRENEKLFF
CDR3 DNA: TGTGCCAGCAGGGAAAATGAAAAACTGTTTTTT

D gene: TRBD2
V gene: TRBV28
J gene: TRBJ2-7
clone size: once
CDR3 protein: CASSLTLAGLTYEQYF
CDR3 DNA: TGTGCCAGCAGTTTAACACTAGCGGGGCTCACCTACGAGCAGTACTTC

D gene: NA
V gene: TRBV13
J gene: TRBJ1-1
clone size: NA
CDR3 protein: CASIDRMYTEAFF
CDR3 DNA: TGTGCCAGCATCGACCGGATGTACACTGAAGCTTTCTTT

D gene: TRBD1
V gene: TRBV4-1
J gene: TRBJ1-4
clone size: NA
CDR3 protein: CASSQVHLDRGGEKLFF
CDR3 DNA: TGCGCCAGCAGCCAGGTGCACCTGGACAGGGGTGGCGAAAAACTGTTTTTT

D gene: NA
V gene: TRBV11-2
J gene: TRBJ1-1
clone size: NA
CDR3 protein: CASSPPWEAEAFF
CDR3 DNA: TGTGCCAGCAGCCCCCCTTGGGAGGCTGAAGCTTTCTTT

D gene: NA
V gene: TRBV7-8
J gene: TRBJ1-1
clone size: NA
CDR3 protein: CASSLVLMNTEAFF
CDR3 DNA: TGTGCCAGCAGCTTAGTACTCATGAACACTGAAGCTTTCTTT

D gene: NA
V gene: TRBV25-1
J gene: TRBJ2-7
clone size: NA
CDR3 protein: CASSDSRTAPYEQYF
CDR3 DNA: TGTGCCAGCAGTGATTCGCGGACAGCCCCCTACGAGCAGTACTTC

D gene: NA
V gene: TRBV5-1
J gene: TRBJ1-4
clone size: few
CDR3 protein: CASSSTPSLEKLFF
CDR3 DNA: TGCGCCAGCAGCTCGACACCCTCGCTTGAAAAACTGTTTTTT

D gene: NA
V gene: TRBV5-1
J gene: TRBJ2-1
clone size: few
CDR3 protein: CASSLALFDSYNEQFF
CDR3 DNA: TGCGCCAGCAGCTTGGCCCTTTTCGACTCCTACAATGAGCAGTTCTTC

D gene: TRBD1
V gene: TRBV10-3
J gene: TRBJ2-7
clone size: few
CDR3 protein: CAIRESGTGSSYEQYF
CDR3 DNA: TGTGCCATCAGGGAGTCCGGGACAGGGAGCTCCTACGAGCAGTACTTC

D gene: TRBD1
V gene: TRBV9
J gene: TRBJ1-5
clone size: NA
CDR3 protein: CASSDTGGLQPQHF
CDR3 DNA: TGTGCCAGCAGCGATACAGGGGGCCTTCAGCCCCAGCATTTT

D gene: TRBD1
V gene: TRBV28
J gene: TRBJ2-2
clone size: few
CDR3 protein: CASSLWPGLGQGARFSWTGELFF
CDR3 DNA: TGTGCCAGCAGTTTATGGCCCGGCTTAGGACAGGGGGCTCGTTTTTCGTGGACCGGGGAGCTGTTTTTT

D gene: NA
V gene: TRBV28
J gene: TRBJ1-1
clone size: NA
CDR3 protein: CASSLGVVGNTEAFF
CDR3 DNA: TGTGCCAGCAGCCTCGGGGTTGTGGGGAACACTGAAGCTTTCTTT

D gene: TRBD2
V gene: TRBV5-6
J gene: TRBJ2-1
clone size: NA
CDR3 protein: CASSSRLAGIYNEQFF
CDR3 DNA: TGTGCCAGCAGCTCACGACTAGCGGGGATCTACAATGAGCAGTTCTTC

D gene: NA
V gene: TRBV13
J gene: TRBJ1-2
clone size: NA
CDR3 protein: CASSGRGGYGYTF
CDR3 DNA: TGTGCCAGCAGCGGCAGGGGAGGCTATGGCTACACCTTC

D gene: TRBD2
V gene: TRBV4-3
J gene: TRBJ2-3
clone size: NA
CDR3 protein: CASSQDLWTSGRTSTDTQYF
CDR3 DNA: TGCGCCAGCAGCCAAGATCTTTGGACTAGCGGGAGGACTAGCACAGATACGCAGTATTTT

D gene: NA
V gene: TRBV29-1
J gene: TRBJ1-1
clone size: NA
CDR3 protein: CSVKPNTEVFF
CDR3 DNA: TGCAGCGTTAAACCCAACACTGAAGTTTTCTTT

D gene: TRBD1
V gene: TRBV5-8
J gene: TRBJ2-5
clone size: NA
CDR3 protein: CASSQGVTTSQETQYF
CDR3 DNA: TGTGCCAGCAGCCAGGGGGTCACAACATCCCAAGAGACCCAGTACTTC

D gene: NA
V gene: TRBV4-1
J gene: TRBJ1-5
clone size: NA
CDR3 protein: CASSNSRADQPQHF
CDR3 DNA: TGCGCCAGCAGTAATTCTAGGGCCGATCAGCCCCAGCATTTT

D gene: TRBD1
V gene: TRBV6-1
J gene: TRBJ1-6
clone size: NA
CDR3 protein: CASKSGTGDRPLHF
CDR3 DNA: TGTGCCAGCAAATCCGGGACAGGGGATCGACCCCTCCACTTT

D gene: TRBD1
V gene: TRBV11-2
J gene: TRBJ2-7
clone size: NA
CDR3 protein: CASSLTGWKYEQYF
CDR3 DNA: TGTGCCAGCAGCTTGACAGGGTGGAAGTACGAGCAGTACTTC

D gene: NA
V gene: TRBV7-5
J gene: TRBJ2-3
clone size: NA
CDR3 protein: CARSSIPRNKRRATDTQYF
CDR3 DNA: TGTGCCAGAAGCTCCATCCCCAGAAATAAAAGGAGGGCCACAGATACGCAGTATTTT

D gene: NA
V gene: TRBV7-9
J gene: TRBJ2-5
clone size: few
CDR3 protein: CASSLAYQETQYF
CDR3 DNA: TGTGCCAGCAGCTTAGCGTATCAAGAGACCCAGTACTTC

D gene: NA
V gene: TRBV18
J gene: TRBJ1-1
clone size: NA
CDR3 protein: CASSGRRAMNTEAFF
CDR3 DNA: TGTGCCAGCTCTGGGAGAAGGGCTATGAACACTGAAGCTTTCTTT

D gene: NA
V gene: TRBV25-1
J gene: TRBJ2-7
clone size: NA
CDR3 protein: CASSAPGLGTYEQYF
CDR3 DNA: TGTGCCAGCAGTGCCCCGGGACTGGGGACCTACGAGCAGTACTTC

D gene: TRBD1
V gene: TRBV6-1
J gene: TRBJ1-3
clone size: NA
CDR3 protein: CASSQNRGAGNTIYF
CDR3 DNA: TGTGCCAGCAGTCAAAACAGGGGAGCTGGAAACACCATATATTTT

D gene: NA
V gene: TRBV4-2
J gene: TRBJ1-3
clone size: NA
CDR3 protein: CASSQADSGNTIYF
CDR3 DNA: TGTGCCAGCAGCCAAGCCGACTCTGGAAACACCATATATTTT

D gene: NA
V gene: TRBV5-1
J gene: TRBJ2-4
clone size: NA
CDR3 protein: CASSLTLAKNIQYF
CDR3 DNA: TGCGCCAGCAGCTTGACTCTAGCCAAAAACATTCAGTACTTC

D gene: TRBD2
V gene: TRBV6-5
J gene: TRBJ2-7
clone size: once
CDR3 protein: CASRLGLAGEQYF
CDR3 DNA: TGTGCCAGCAGACTGGGACTAGCGGGGGAGCAGTACTTC

D gene: NA
V gene: TRBV11-2
J gene: TRBJ2-5
clone size: NA
CDR3 protein: CASSLSGTAHAQYF
CDR3 DNA: TGTGCCAGCAGCTTGTCCGGGACGGCCCACGCCCAGTACTTC

D gene: TRBD1
V gene: TRBV10-3
J gene: TRBJ2-7
clone size: once
CDR3 protein: CAISEPGTGDEQYF
CDR3 DNA: TGTGCCATCAGTGAGCCCGGGACAGGAGACGAGCAGTACTTC

D gene: NA
V gene: TRBV6-5
J gene: TRBJ2-3
clone size: few
CDR3 protein: CASRPQGLRGDTQYF
CDR3 DNA: TGTGCCAGCAGGCCCCAGGGACTCAGGGGAGATACGCAGTATTTT

D gene: NA
V gene: TRBV2
J gene: TRBJ2-7
clone size: NA
CDR3 protein: CASSEALQAHGQYF
CDR3 DNA: TGTGCCAGCAGTGAAGCGCTTCAGGCACACGGGCAGTACTTC

D gene: NA
V gene: TRBV6-5
J gene: TRBJ2-4
clone size: NA
CDR3 protein: CASSYGGRAKNIQYF
CDR3 DNA: TGTGCCAGCAGTTACGGGGGGAGAGCCAAAAACATTCAGTACTTC

D gene: NA
V gene: TRBV29-1
J gene: TRBJ1-1
clone size: once
CDR3 protein: CSVETAGGAFF
CDR3 DNA: TGCAGCGTTGAAACGGCGGGCGGAGCTTTCTTT

D gene: TRBD1
V gene: TRBV25-1
J gene: TRBJ1-6
clone size: NA
CDR3 protein: CASRTGTGDLSPLHF
CDR3 DNA: TGTGCCAGCAGGACGGGGACAGGGGATCTCTCACCCCTCCACTTT